The 24 T cell receptor beta chains given below trace back to one sample, sequenced in a study of T-cell memory formation after mild COVID-19. TCRdb called the 5' RACE reads again in MiXCR, with one record for every CDR3 protein. The sample contains tens of thousands of distinct CDR3 sequences, over 6.5% of which appear only once. The sequenced material came from PBMCs or a T cell subset sorted from them (not recorded which). The receptors originated from an adult who had mild COVID-19 (a few samples of this study predate the infection). Cell type and time point are not known.

This clonotype was counted ten times or more. The rearrangement uses TRBV7-2 and TRBJ2-2; 7 nucleotides agree with TRBD1. J lost 4 bases, V lost 7 bases, and 9 bases had no gene match. CDR3 length: 15 residues. Germline V CDR1 and CDR2: SGHTA, FQGNSA. This CDR3 is CASTIEGALTGELFF. CDR3 DNA: TGTGCCAGCACCATCGAGGGGGCGCTCACCGGGGAGCTGTTTTTT.

This clonotype was counted many times. The rearrangement links TRBV29-1 to TRBJ2-7; 7 bases are shared with TRBD2. CDR1 SQVTM and CDR2 ANQGSEA come from the germline V gene. With 1 base clipped from V and 4 bases from J, the junction kept 4 bases outside the gene matches. This CDR3 has 13 amino acids. CDR3 loop: CSVEVGGLYEQYF. The DNA of the CDR3 is TGCAGCGTTGAAGTCGGGGGGTTATACGAGCAGTACTTC.

This clonotype was recorded many times. The CDR3 reads CATSVREGYGYTF. As DNA, the CDR3 is TGTGCCACCAGTGTAAGAGAGGGCTATGGCTACACCTTC. The chain carries TRBV24-1 and TRBJ1-2; no reliable D call. Germline values: CDR1 KGHDR, CDR2 SFDVKD. The CDR3 sequence is 13 residues long. V was clipped by 5 bases and J by 4 bases, with 10 bases between them.

The CDR3 here is CASSLRDRDNSPLHF. The CDR3 nucleotides are TGCGCCAGCAGCTTGCGGGACAGGGATAATTCACCCCTCCACTTT. V and J are TRBV5-1 and TRBJ1-6; TRBD1 matches 9 bases. This CDR3 is 15 amino acids long. Germline V lookup: CDR1 SGHRS, CDR2 YFSETQ. V trimming: 1 base; J trimming: 5 bases; junction bases outside the gene matches: 1.

V is TRBV7-6 and J is TRBJ2-1; D is perhaps TRBD1 (5 bases). This CDR3 comprises 16 residues. V lost 0 bases to trimming and J lost 6 bases, with 15 bases between them. Germline-derived CDR1 and CDR2 are SGHVS and FNYEAQ. The CDR3: CASSLAGSPQGNEQFF. CDR3 DNA sequence: TGTGCCAGCAGCTTAGCCGGTAGCCCGCAGGGCAATGAGCAGTTCTTC.

The rearrangement joins TRBV20-1 to TRBJ2-5, with D possibly being TRBD1 or TRBD2 (6 bases each). This CDR3 is 17 amino acids long. Germline values: CDR1 DFQATT, CDR2 SNEGSKA (reference sequence). The germline V and J ends were trimmed by 0 bases and 1 base, with 18 bases remaining between them. Here the CDR3 DNA reads TGCAGTGCTAGAGAGGGGCTCGGGGGCAGACTCCAAGAGACCCAGTACTTC. It is translated as CSAREGLGGRLQETQYF.

This clonotype was counted many times. This chain connects TRBV7-9 to TRBJ1-1, with D possibly TRBD1 on 6 matching bases. V lost 7 bases and J lost 1, with 19 bases in between. This CDR3 is built from 16 residues. Germline loops: CDR1 SEHNR, CDR2 FQNEAQ (reference sequence). CDR3 region: CASTKEGGSPNTEAFF. For the CDR3, the DNA is TGTGCCAGCACCAAGGAGGGGGGCTCGCCGAACACTGAAGCTTTCTTT.

Many counts were recorded for this clonotype. This rearrangement joins TRBV15 to TRBJ2-5; D not certain. V lost 1 base, J lost 5 bases, and 5 bases lay in between. CDR3 length: 12 residues. In germline, CDR1 is LNHNV, CDR2 YYDKDF (reference sequence). The CDR3 loop reads CATSRAKETQYF. In nucleotides, the CDR3 is TGTGCCACCAGCAGAGCGAAGGAGACCCAGTACTTC.

This sequence joins TRBV2 and TRBJ2-5, with a tentative D call TRBD1 (6 bases). V was pared by 4 bases and J by 2 bases, with 8 bases between. The length of the CDR3 is 13 residues. The germline gives CDR1 SNHLY, CDR2 FYNNEI. The CDR3 nucleotides read TGTGCCAGCAGTGTGGACAGTCAAGAGACCCAGTACTTC. As protein: CASSVDSQETQYF.

This clonotype was recorded many times. J is TRBJ2-2 and V is TRBV7-6, with 7 bases fitting TRBD2. After removal of 7 bases from V and 1 base from J, the junction contained 6 bases not matched to a gene. Germline values: CDR1 SGHVS, CDR2 FNYEAQ. The CDR3 totals 15 residues. For the CDR3, the DNA is TGTGCCAGCAACCCGACTAGCTGGAACACCGGGGAGCTGTTTTTT. The encoded protein is CASNPTSWNTGELFF. Full variable domain (outside the CDR3, taken from reference TRBV7-6 and TRBJ2-2): GAGVSQSPRYKVTKRGQDVALRCDPISGHVSLYWYRQALGQGPEFLTYFNYEAQQDKSGLPNDRFSAERPEGSISTLTIQRTEQRDSAMYRCASNPTSWNTGELFFGEGSRLTVL.

The sample holds a few counts of this clonotype. Written as DNA, the CDR3 is TGTGCCAGCAGTGAATCGGGAGGGACAGGGGCTGGCTACACCTTC. Amino acids: CASSESGGTGAGYTF. This chain connects TRBV25-1 to TRBJ1-2; 10 bases align to TRBD1. This CDR3 region has 15 residues. The germline V gene has CDR1 MGHDK and CDR2 SYGVNS. The V segment lost 1 base and the J segment 7 bases; nucleotides outside the gene matches: 6.

This clonotype was picked up many times. This sequence joins TRBV4-2 and TRBJ2-5; D not resolved. CDR3 size: 17 residues. The V end was cut by 0 bases, the J end by 1 base, with 15 bases between. CDR1 LGHNA and CDR2 YNFKEQ come from the germline V gene. CDR3: CASSQDRRPGPQETQYF. The CDR3 region has the DNA TGTGCCAGCAGCCAAGATAGACGCCCCGGGCCCCAAGAGACCCAGTACTTC.

This clonotype was found many times. This sequence joins TRBV29-1 and TRBJ1-1, with a possible D match to TRBD1 (5 bases). This CDR3 region has 12 residues. Germline V CDR1 and CDR2: SQVTM, ANQGSEA. V lost 8 bases, J lost 3 bases, and 13 bases lay in between. Here the CDR3 DNA reads TGCAGCTCCCTTTGGGGGGACACTGAAGCTTTCTTT. Protein sequence: CSSLWGDTEAFF.

This clonotype was picked up a small number of times. V is TRBV19 and J is TRBJ1-1, with D perhaps matching TRBD1 (5 bases). Trimming left V 8 bases short and J 5 bases short, with 15 bases between. Germline CDR1 LNHDA, CDR2 SQIVND (reference sequence). The CDR3 consists of 13 residues. The CDR3 here is CASAGGVWTEAFF. The CDR3 DNA reads TGTGCCAGTGCGGGGGGGGTATGGACTGAAGCTTTCTTT.

The chain couples TRBV5-4 to TRBJ2-1; 10 nucleotides match TRBD2. Germline V CDR1 and CDR2: SGHNT, YYREEE (reference sequence). CDR3 length: 16 amino acids. Unmatched junction bases numbered 6, after V lost 0 bases and J lost 6 bases. The CDR3 spells CASSLGAGGQSNEQFF. CDR3 sequence (DNA): TGTGCCAGCAGCTTGGGAGCGGGGGGGCAGTCCAATGAGCAGTTCTTC.

This clonotype has only a few counts. The gene calls are TRBV19 and TRBJ1-2; D unclear. The CDR3 loop spans 15 amino acids. The germline V and J ends were trimmed by 5 bases and 2 bases, with 15 bases remaining between them. CDR1 is LNHDA, CDR2 SQIVND, per germline (reference sequence). The CDR3 sequence is CASSLVGDRNYGYTF. The CDR3 DNA sequence: TGTGCCAGTAGTCTGGTTGGGGATCGGAACTATGGCTACACCTTC.

This clonotype showed up many times. V usage is TRBV7-3 and J usage is TRBJ2-3; D might be TRBD2 (6 bases). Deletions cut 5 bases from V and 12 bases from J, with 15 bases between. The CDR3 extends over 12 amino acids. Germline CDR1 reads SGHTA; CDR2 reads FQGTGA. CDR3: CASSLYSGPQYF. For the CDR3, the DNA is TGTGCCAGCAGCCTATATAGCGGACCCCAGTATTTT. Combining the CDR3 with reference TRBV7-3 and TRBJ2-3 gives the whole variable domain GAGVSQTPSNKVTEKGKYVELRCDPISGHTALYWYRQSLGQGPEFLIYFQGTGAADDSGLPNDRFFAVRPEGSVSTLKIQRTERGDSAVYLCASSLYSGPQYFGPGTRLTVL.

This clonotype was seen many times. This rearrangement joins TRBV24-1 to TRBJ2-3; a possible D gene is TRBD1 (6 bases). The CDR3 has 16 amino acids. Deletions cut 3 bases from V and 1 base from J, with 13 bases between. Germline CDR1 and CDR2: KGHDR and SFDVKD. In DNA, the CDR3 is TGTGCCACCAGTGATGCAGGCAGGGGTGGCACAGATACGCAGTATTTT. It yields the protein CATSDAGRGGTDTQYF.

V usage is TRBV21-1 and J usage is TRBJ2-7; no DNA check was done on the table's D call, TRBD1. TRBV21-1 is shown as a pseudogene. The CDR3 runs to 17 residues. The DNA of the CDR3 is TGTGCCAGCAGCATTGGCTATTCGGCGGGACACATCTACGAGCAGTACTTC. Its protein product is CASSIGYSAGHIYEQYF.

This clonotype has more than one count but fewer than ten. This sequence joins TRBV1 and TRBJ1-1. TRBV1 is listed as a pseudogene. There are 15 residues in the CDR3. The CDR3 is CTSSQGVKRASEAFF. CDR3 coding DNA: TGCACCAGCAGCCAAGGGGTGAAGAGGGCATCTGAAGCTTTCTTT.

The table lists this clonotype with many counts. The chain uses TRBV6-5 and TRBJ1-1; weak D call: TRBD1 (6 bases). Germline V gene lookup returns CDR1 MNHEY and CDR2 SVGAGI. The V end was cut by 7 bases, the J end by 0 bases, with 6 bases between. This CDR3 spans 12 amino acids. The CDR3: CASTGVNTEAFF. Written as DNA, the CDR3 is TGTGCCAGCACAGGGGTGAACACTGAAGCTTTCTTT.

This clonotype was found a few times. This sequence joins TRBV7-6 and TRBJ2-1; 14 nucleotides line up with TRBD2. Trimming removed 4 bases from V and 8 bases from J; junction bases left unmatched: 10. The germline gives CDR1 SGHVS, CDR2 FNYEAQ. The CDR3 is made up of 17 amino acids. The CDR3 loop is CASSSWTSGRPVYEQFF. CDR3 DNA: TGTGCCAGCAGCTCCTGGACTAGCGGGAGGCCAGTTTATGAGCAGTTCTTC.

In this sample, this clonotype turned up many times. The chain links TRBV11-2 to TRBJ2-1, with 9 nucleotides matching TRBD2. The CDR3 consists of 15 residues. Germline V gene lookup returns CDR1 SGHAT and CDR2 FQNNGV. V lost 7 bases to trimming and J lost 7 bases; unmatched junction nucleotides: 11. CDR3 protein: CASKPLAGRRNEQFF. The DNA for the CDR3 is TGTGCCAGCAAACCACTAGCGGGTCGGCGGAATGAGCAGTTCTTC.

In its sample, this clonotype was seen many times. For the CDR3, the DNA is TGTGCCAGCAGCCCCAAGGGCGGTGGCGGGAGATGGAATGAGCAGTTCTTC. Its translation: CASSPKGGGGRWNEQFF. The chain is built from TRBV7-2 and TRBJ2-1, with TRBD2 matching over 7 bases. The germline CDR1 and CDR2 sequences are SGHTA and FQGNSA. CDR3 length equals 17 residues. The V gene end was trimmed by 5 bases and the J gene end by 7 bases; junction bases not matched to a gene: 17.